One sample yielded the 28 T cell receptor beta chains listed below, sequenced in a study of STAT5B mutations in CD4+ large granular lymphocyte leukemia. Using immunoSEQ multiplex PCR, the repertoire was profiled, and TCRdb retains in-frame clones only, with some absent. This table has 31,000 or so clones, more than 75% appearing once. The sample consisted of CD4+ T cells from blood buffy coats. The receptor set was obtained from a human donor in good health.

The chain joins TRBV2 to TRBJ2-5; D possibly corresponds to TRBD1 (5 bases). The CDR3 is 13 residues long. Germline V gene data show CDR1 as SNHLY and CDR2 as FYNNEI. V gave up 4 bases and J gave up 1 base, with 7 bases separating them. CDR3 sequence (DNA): TGTGCCAGCAGTGTCCAGGGCCAAGAGACCCAGTACTTC. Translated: CASSVQGQETQYF.

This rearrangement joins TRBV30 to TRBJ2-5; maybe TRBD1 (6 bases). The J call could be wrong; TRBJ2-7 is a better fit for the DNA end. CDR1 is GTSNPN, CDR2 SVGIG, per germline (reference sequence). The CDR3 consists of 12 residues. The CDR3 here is CAWGQLSYEQYF. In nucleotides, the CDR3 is TGTGCCTGGGGACAGCTCTCCTACGAGCAGTACTTC.

CDR3 sequence: CASSREEWGYTF. The CDR3 region has the DNA TGTGCCAGCTCACGTGAGGAATGGGGCTACACCTTC. V is TRBV18 and J is TRBJ1-2; no firm D call. CDR1 is KGHSH, CDR2 LQKENI, per germline. The CDR3 runs to 12 residues. The V gene lost 4 bases and the J gene lost 8 bases, with 11 bases spanning the gap.

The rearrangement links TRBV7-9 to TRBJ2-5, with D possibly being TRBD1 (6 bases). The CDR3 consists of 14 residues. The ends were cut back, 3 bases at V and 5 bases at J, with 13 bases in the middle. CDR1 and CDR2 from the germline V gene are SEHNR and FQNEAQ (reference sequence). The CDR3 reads CASSFSAGAETQYF. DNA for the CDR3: TGTGCCAGCAGCTTTTCGGCAGGGGCGGAGACCCAGTACTTC.

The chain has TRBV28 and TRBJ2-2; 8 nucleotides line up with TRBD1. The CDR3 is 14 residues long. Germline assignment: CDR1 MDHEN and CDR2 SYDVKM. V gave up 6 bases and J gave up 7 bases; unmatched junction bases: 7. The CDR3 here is CASSPRGRSGELFF. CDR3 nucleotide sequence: TGTGCCAGCAGCCCCAGGGGGCGGAGCGGGGAGCTGTTTTTT.

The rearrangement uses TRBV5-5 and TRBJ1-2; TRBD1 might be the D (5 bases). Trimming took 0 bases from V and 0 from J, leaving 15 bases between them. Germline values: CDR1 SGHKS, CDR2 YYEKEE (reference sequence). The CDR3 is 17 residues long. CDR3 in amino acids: CASSLAIIGASNYGYTF. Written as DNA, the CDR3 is TGTGCCAGCAGCTTGGCAATTATCGGGGCGTCTAACTATGGCTACACCTTC.

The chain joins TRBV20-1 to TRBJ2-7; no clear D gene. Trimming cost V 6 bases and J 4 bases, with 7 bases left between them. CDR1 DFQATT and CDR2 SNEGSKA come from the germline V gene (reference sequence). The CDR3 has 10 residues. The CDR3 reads CSASSYEQYF. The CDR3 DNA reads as TGCAGTGCGTCTAGTTACGAGCAGTACTTC.

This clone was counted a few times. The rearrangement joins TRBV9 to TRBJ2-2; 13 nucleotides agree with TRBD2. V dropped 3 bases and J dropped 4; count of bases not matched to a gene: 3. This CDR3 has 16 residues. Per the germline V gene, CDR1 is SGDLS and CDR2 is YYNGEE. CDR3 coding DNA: TGTGCCAGCAGCGACACTAGCGGGGGGGTCACCGGGGAGCTGTTTTTT. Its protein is CASSDTSGGVTGELFF.

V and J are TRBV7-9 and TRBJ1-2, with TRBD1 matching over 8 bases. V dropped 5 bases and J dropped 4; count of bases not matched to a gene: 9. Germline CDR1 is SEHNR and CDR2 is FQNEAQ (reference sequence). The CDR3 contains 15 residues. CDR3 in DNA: TGTGCCAGCAGCCCAGCGGGACAGGCGACCTATGGCTACACCTTC. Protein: CASSPAGQATYGYTF.

This CDR3 is CATGGAGQVDLFF. CDR3 bases: TGTGCCACTGGGGGAGCGGGCCAGGTTGATCTGTTCTTC. The chain combines TRBV28 with TRBJ2-1, with D possibly being TRBD2 (6 bases). Germline CDR1 reads MDHEN; CDR2 reads SYDVKM. CDR3 size: 13 residues. The V end lost 10 bases, the J end lost 15 bases, and 25 bases lay between the germline ends.

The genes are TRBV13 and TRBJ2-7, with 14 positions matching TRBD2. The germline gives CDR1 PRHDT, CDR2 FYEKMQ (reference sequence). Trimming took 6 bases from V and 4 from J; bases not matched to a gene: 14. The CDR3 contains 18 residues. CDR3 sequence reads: CASSSTLGLAGGNYEQYF. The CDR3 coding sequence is TGTGCCAGCAGTTCCACCCTTGGACTAGCGGGAGGTAATTACGAGCAGTACTTC.

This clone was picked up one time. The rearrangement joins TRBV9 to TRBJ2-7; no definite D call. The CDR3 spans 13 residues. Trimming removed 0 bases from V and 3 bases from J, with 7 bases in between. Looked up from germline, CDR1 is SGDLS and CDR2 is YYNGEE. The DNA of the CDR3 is TGTGCCAGCAGCGTAGGGGATAGCTACGAGCAGTACTTC. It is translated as CASSVGDSYEQYF.

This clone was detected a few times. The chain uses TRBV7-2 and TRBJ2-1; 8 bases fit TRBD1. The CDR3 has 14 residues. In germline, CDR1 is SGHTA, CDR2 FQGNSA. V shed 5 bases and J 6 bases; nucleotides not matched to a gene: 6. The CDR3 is CASSQGAFGNEQFF. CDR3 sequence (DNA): TGTGCCAGCAGCCAGGGGGCATTTGGCAATGAGCAGTTCTTC.

CDR3 sequence: CASRRGGGTDNEQFF. The CDR3, as DNA: TGTGCCAGCCGTCGAGGGGGGGGGACCGACAATGAGCAGTTCTTC. The J gene is TRBJ2-1, the V gene TRBV5-4, with a possible D match to TRBD2 (7 bases). The ends were cut back, 7 bases at V and 5 bases at J, with 19 bases in the middle. Germline V gene sequence: CDR1 SGHNT, CDR2 YYREEE (reference sequence). CDR3 length: 15 amino acids.

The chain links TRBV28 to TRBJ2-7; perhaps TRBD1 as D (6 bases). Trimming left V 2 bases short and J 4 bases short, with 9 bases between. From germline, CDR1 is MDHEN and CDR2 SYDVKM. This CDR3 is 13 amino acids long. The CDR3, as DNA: TGTGCCAGCAGTTTAGGGGGCGGTTACGAGCAGTACTTC. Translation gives CASSLGGGYEQYF.

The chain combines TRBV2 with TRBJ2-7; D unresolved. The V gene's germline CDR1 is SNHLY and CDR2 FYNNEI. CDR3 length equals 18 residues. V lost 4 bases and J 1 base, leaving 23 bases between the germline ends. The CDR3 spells CASSAGRSLGPLSYEQYF. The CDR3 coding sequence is TGTGCCAGCAGTGCCGGACGGTCTCTTGGGCCTCTTTCCTACGAGCAGTACTTC.

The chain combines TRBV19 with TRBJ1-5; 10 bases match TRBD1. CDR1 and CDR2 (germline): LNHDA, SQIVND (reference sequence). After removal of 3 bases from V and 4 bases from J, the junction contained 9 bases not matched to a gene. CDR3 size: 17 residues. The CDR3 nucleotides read TGTGCCAGTAGTATCATCTCGACAGGGGGCCAGAATCAGCCCCAGCATTTT. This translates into CASSIISTGGQNQPQHF.

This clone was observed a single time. The CDR3 loop reads CAWSVLARSVLGEQYF. In nucleotides, the CDR3 is TGTGCCTGGAGTGTATTGGCCCGGAGTGTCCTCGGCGAGCAGTACTTC. V usage is TRBV30 and J usage is TRBJ2-7, with D unresolved. The CDR3 runs to 16 residues. Germline CDR1 is GTSNPN and CDR2 is SVGIG (reference sequence). V was clipped by 0 bases and J by 6 bases, with 21 bases between them.

The CDR3 reads CASSGGQRGTEAFF. In DNA form, the CDR3 reads TGTGCCAGCAGTGGCGGACAGAGGGGAACTGAAGCTTTCTTT. The chain employs TRBV6-1 and TRBJ1-1; D may be TRBD1 (6 bases). The V gene lost 4 bases and the J gene lost 5 bases, with 14 bases spanning the gap. This CDR3 contains 14 residues. CDR1 is MNHNS, CDR2 SASEGT, per germline.

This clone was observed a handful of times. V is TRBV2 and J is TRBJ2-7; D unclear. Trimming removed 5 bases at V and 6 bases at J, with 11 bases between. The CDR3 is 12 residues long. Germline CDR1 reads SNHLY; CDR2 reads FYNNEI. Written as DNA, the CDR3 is TGTGCCAGCAGTAGGTCTTCCGGCGAGCAGTACTTC. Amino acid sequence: CASSRSSGEQYF. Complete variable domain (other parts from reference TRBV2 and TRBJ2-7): EPEVTQTPSHQVTQMGQEVILRCVPISNHLYFYWYRQILGQKVEFLVSFYNNEISEKSEIFDDQFSVERPDGSNFTLKIRSTKLEDSAMYFCASSRSSGEQYFGPGTRLTVT.

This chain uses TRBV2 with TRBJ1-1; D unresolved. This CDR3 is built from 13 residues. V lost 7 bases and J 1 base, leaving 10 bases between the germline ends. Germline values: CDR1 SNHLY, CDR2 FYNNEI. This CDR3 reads CASIERSNTEAFF. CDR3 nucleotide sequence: TGTGCCAGCATCGAGAGATCGAACACTGAAGCTTTCTTT.

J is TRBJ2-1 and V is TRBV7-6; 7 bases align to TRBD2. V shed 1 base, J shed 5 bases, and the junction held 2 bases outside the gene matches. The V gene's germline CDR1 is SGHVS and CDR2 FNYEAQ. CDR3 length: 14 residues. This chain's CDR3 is CASSLGGGNNEQFF. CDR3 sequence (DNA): TGTGCCAGCAGCTTAGGGGGGGGGAACAATGAGCAGTTCTTC.

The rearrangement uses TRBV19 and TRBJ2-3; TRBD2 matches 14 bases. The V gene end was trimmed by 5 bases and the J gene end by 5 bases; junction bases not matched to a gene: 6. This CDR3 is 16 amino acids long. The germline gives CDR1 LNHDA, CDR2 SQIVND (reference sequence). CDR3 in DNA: TGTGCCAGTAGTCCCGGACTAGCGGGAGGTGGAGATACGCAGTATTTT. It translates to CASSPGLAGGGDTQYF. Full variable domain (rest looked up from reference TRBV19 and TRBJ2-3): DGGITQSPKYLFRKEGQNVTLSCEQNLNHDAMYWYRQDPGQGLRLIYYSQIVNDFQKGDIAEGYSVSREKKESFPLTVTSAQKNPTAFYLCASSPGLAGGGDTQYFGPGTRLTVL.

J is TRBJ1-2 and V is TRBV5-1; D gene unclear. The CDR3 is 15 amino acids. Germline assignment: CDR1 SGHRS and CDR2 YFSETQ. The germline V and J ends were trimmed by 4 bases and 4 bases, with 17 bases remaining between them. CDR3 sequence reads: CASSPEILRGYGYTF. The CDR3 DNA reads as TGCGCCAGCAGCCCGGAGATTCTTCGCGGCTATGGCTACACCTTC.

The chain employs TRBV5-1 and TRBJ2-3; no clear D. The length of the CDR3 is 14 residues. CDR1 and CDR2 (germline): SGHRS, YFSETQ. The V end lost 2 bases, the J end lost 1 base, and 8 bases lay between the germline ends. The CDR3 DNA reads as TGCGCCAGCAGCTTTGGGGATGGCACAGATACGCAGTATTTT. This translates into CASSFGDGTDTQYF.

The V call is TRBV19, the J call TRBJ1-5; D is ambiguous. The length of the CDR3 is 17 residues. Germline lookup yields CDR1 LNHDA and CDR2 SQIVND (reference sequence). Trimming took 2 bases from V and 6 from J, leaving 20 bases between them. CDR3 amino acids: CASSISPQRGVSQPQHF. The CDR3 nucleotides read TGTGCCAGTAGTATATCCCCCCAACGGGGAGTTAGTCAGCCCCAGCATTTT.

This chain's CDR3 is CASRERVRSGANVLTF. The DNA for the CDR3 is TGTGCCAGTAGGGAAAGGGTACGATCTGGGGCCAACGTCCTGACTTTC. The chain links TRBV19 to TRBJ2-6, with unresolved D. This CDR3 region has 16 residues. Trimming shortened V by 6 bases and J by 1 base, and 13 bases separated the two germline ends. Germline assignment: CDR1 LNHDA and CDR2 SQIVND (reference sequence). The whole variable domain, filled in from reference TRBV19 and TRBJ2-6, reads DGGITQSPKYLFRKEGQNVTLSCEQNLNHDAMYWYRQDPGQGLRLIYYSQIVNDFQKGDIAEGYSVSREKKESFPLTVTSAQKNPTAFYLCASRERVRSGANVLTFGAGSRLTVL.

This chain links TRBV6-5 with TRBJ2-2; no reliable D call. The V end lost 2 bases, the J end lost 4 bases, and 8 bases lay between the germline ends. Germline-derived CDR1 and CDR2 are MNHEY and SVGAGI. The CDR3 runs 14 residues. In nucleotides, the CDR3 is TGTGCCAGCAGTTACGAACATCTCACCGGGGAGCTGTTTTTT. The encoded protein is CASSYEHLTGELFF.